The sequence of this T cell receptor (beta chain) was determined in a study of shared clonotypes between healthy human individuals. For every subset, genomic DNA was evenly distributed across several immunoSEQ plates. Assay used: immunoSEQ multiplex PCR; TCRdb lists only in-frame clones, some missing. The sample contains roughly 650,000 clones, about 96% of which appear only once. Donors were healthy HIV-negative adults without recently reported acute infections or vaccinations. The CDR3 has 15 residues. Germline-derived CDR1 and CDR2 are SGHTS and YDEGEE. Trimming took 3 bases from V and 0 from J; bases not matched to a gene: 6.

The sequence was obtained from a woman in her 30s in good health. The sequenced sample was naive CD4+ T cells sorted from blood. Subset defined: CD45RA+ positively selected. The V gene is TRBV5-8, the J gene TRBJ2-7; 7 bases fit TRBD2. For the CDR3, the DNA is TGTGCCAGCAGCTCGCAAGCTAGCGGCTCCTACGAGCAGTACTTC. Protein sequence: CASSSQASGSYEQYF.